This TCR beta chain was documented in a study of breast tumors, draining lymph nodes, adjacent tissues. This clonotype has a count of ten or more. Its antigen is currently unknown. From the multiplex PCR reads, TCRdb called clonotypes with MiXCR, one entry per CDR3 protein. The data show approximately 230,000 distinct CDR3 sequences, approximately 36% seen once. Study-level points and caveats: Data only fit, rather than demonstrated, lymph node origin of most tumor T cells.

Samples came from axillary lymph nodes draining the breast cancer. Trimming removed 7 bases from V and 0 bases from J, with 13 bases in between. Germline V gives CDR1 SGHTA, CDR2 FQGNSA. This CDR3 spans 15 amino acids. The receptor was derived from a female donor with breast cancer. Some clones in this sample may be carry-over from other donors' samples. The sequencing sample was made of axillary lymph node tissue. The chain recombines TRBV7-2 with TRBJ2-1; D is perhaps TRBD1 (6 bases). The CDR3 DNA follows: TGTGCCAGCACCACCCTAGGGGGCTCCTACAATGAGCAGTTCTTC. It yields the protein CASTTLGGSYNEQFF.